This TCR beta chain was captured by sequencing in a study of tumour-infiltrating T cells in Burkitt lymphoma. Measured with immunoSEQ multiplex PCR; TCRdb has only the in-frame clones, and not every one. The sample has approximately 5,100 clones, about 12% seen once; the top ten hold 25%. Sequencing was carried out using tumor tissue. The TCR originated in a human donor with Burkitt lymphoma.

The chain's CDR3 is CASSFSGGQPQHF. CDR3 in DNA: TGTGCCAGCAGTTTTTCGGGGGGACAGCCCCAGCATTTT. V gene TRBV7-9 combines with J gene TRBJ1-5; possibly TRBD1 for D (5 bases). V was cut by 6 bases and J by 7 bases, with 13 bases left in between. Germline CDR1 reads SEHNR; CDR2 reads FQNEAQ (reference sequence). The CDR3 runs to 13 residues.